This is a list of T cell receptor beta chains from one sample in a study of low-dose radiotherapy and immunotherapy resistance in tumors. Each CDR3 protein gets one entry after TCRdb re-called the reads with MiXCR. The table lists about 64,000 distinct CDR3 sequences, roughly 29% of them singletons. Sample: PBMCs, taken before treatment. The receptors stem from a male donor with rectosigmoid adenocarcinoma. Both conserved end residues are part of each CDR3. The D gene is left open where the match is weak. The size entry is marked missing in some rows and otherwise reads once, few, many or a size class.

D gene	V gene	clone size	J gene	CDR3 protein	CDR3 DNA
.	TRBV26	.	TRBJ1-2	CASSRSNYGYTF	TGTGCCAGCAGTCGCTCTAACTATGGCTACACCTTC
TRBD2	TRBV4-3	many	TRBJ2-1	CASSQGQRGPYNEQFF	TGCGCCAGCAGCCAAGGTCAGCGGGGGCCATACAATGAGCAGTTCTTC
TRBD2	TRBV29-1	many	TRBJ2-2	CSVRVGGTGELFF	TGCAGCGTGAGGGTGGGGGGGACCGGGGAGCTGTTTTTT
.	TRBV10-3	many	TRBJ2-3	CAISEQGIKTDTQYF	TGTGCCATCAGTGAACAGGGAATCAAGACAGATACGCAGTATTTT
.	TRBV24-1	many	TRBJ2-3	CATSDPRGTDTQYF	TGTGCCACCAGTGATCCCCGAGGGACAGATACGCAGTATTTT
.	TRBV5-1	many	TRBJ2-5	CASSLLLQETQYF	TGCGCCAGCAGCTTGTTGTTACAAGAGACCCAGTACTTC
.	TRBV7-9	many	TRBJ1-3	CASSLLGPGNTIYF	TGTGCCAGCAGCTTACTAGGGCCGGGAAACACCATATATTTT
TRBD1	TRBV2	many	TRBJ2-2	CASSHPGQLTGELFF	TGTGCCAGCAGTCACCCGGGACAGCTTACGGGGGAGCTGTTTTTT
TRBD2	TRBV7-2	many	TRBJ2-5	CASSLAGTSGGKETQYF	TGTGCCAGCAGCTTAGCGGGGACTAGCGGGGGGAAAGAGACCCAGTACTTC
TRBD2	TRBV5-1	.	TRBJ2-1	CANSSLAGEVYEQFF	TGCGCCAACAGCTCCTTAGCGGGAGAGGTCTATGAGCAGTTCTTC
.	TRBV5-4	few	TRBJ2-3	CASSFLTGSQDTQYF	TGTGCCAGCAGCTTCCTGACCGGGTCGCAAGATACGCAGTATTTT
.	TRBV24-1	many	TRBJ2-7	CATSAGYEQYF	TGTGCCACCAGTGCGGGCTACGAGCAGTACTTC
.	TRBV20-1	many	TRBJ2-1	CSETDTGDEQFF	TGCAGCGAGACCGATACCGGGGATGAGCAGTTCTTC
.	TRBV29-1	medium-sized	TRBJ1-2	CSVDGRLYGYTF	TGCAGCGTGGACGGACGTCTCTATGGCTACACCTTC
.	TRBV6-5	.	TRBJ1-4	CASSRGGVTTNEKLFFF	.
.	TRBV20-1	many	TRBJ2-3	CSARENSFSTDTQYF	TGCAGTGCTAGAGAGAACTCGTTTAGCACAGATACGCAGTATTTT
.	TRBV15	many	TRBJ2-7	CATSRGYGIVSYEQYF	TGTGCCACCAGCAGAGGTTATGGGATAGTATCCTACGAGCAGTACTTC
TRBD1	TRBV20-1	many	TRBJ2-7	CSANDRGGLYYEQYF	TGCAGTGCAAACGACAGGGGGGGGCTTTACTACGAGCAGTACTTC
.	TRBV19	many	TRBJ1-1	CASSIRDDTEAFF	TGTGCCAGTAGTATCAGGGACGACACTGAAGCTTTCTTT
.	TRBV19	few	TRBJ2-1	CASMQGRAYNEQFF	TGTGCCAGTATGCAGGGCAGGGCCTACAATGAGCAGTTCTTC
.	TRBV27	many	TRBJ2-3	CASSLSSQVADTQYF	TGTGCCAGCAGTTTATCGTCCCAGGTTGCAGATACGCAGTATTTT
.	TRBV5-5	many	TRBJ1-5	CASSLNEGGIQPQHF	TGTGCCAGCAGCCTGAATGAAGGGGGAATCCAGCCCCAGCATTTT
.	TRBV12-3/TRBV12-4	many	TRBJ1-5	CASSLGQFQPQHF	TGTGCCAGCAGTTTAGGACAGTTTCAGCCCCAGCATTTT
TRBD1	TRBV6-2/TRBV6-3	many	TRBJ1-2	CASSYSWTGNGYTF	TGTGCCAGCAGTTACTCCTGGACAGGGAACGGCTACACCTTC
.	TRBV6-8	many	TRBJ1-2	CASSYSWINYGYTF	TGTGCCAGCAGTTACTCATGGATTAACTATGGCTACACCTTC
.	TRBV20-1	many	TRBJ1-4	CSATSGGFNEKLFF	TGCAGTGCTACCTCCGGGGGGTTTAATGAAAAACTGTTTTTT
.	TRBV21-1	few	TRBJ2-1	CASIPTGVRDEQFF	TGTGCCAGCATCCCGACAGGGGTTCGGGATGAGCAGTTCTTC
.	TRBV12-3/TRBV12-4	.	TRBJ2-7	CASSVTIYEQYF	TGTGCCAGCAGTGTGACGATCTACGAGCAGTACTTC
.	TRBV5-5	.	TRBJ2-4	CASRQDRAKNIQYF	TGTGCCAGCAGGCAAGACAGAGCCAAAAACATTCAGTACTTC
.	TRBV29-1	many	TRBJ2-3	CSVLSYTDTQYF	TGCAGCGTTCTAAGCTACACAGATACGCAGTATTTT
.	TRBV14	many	TRBJ1-1	CASSQAAGRGTEAFF	TGTGCCAGCAGCCAAGCGGCAGGGAGGGGAACTGAAGCTTTCTTT